The clone carrying this T cell receptor beta chain occurred many times. From the germline J gene comes the end of the CDR3, since the read stops 3 residues before it. CDR3 length: 14 amino acids. Germline CDR1 and CDR2: SNHLY and FYNNEI. V was pared by 6 bases and J by 2 bases, with 5 bases of the junction left unmatched. This sample was included in a study of T cell clonality in common variable immunodeficiency. Most patients and controls had Caucasian heritage. The repertoire was sequenced with immunoSEQ multiplex PCR; TCRdb's copy has only in-frame clones and lacks some. Recorded here are around 50,000 clones, none singletons.

Sequencing was performed on peripheral blood mononuclear cells. The TCR originated in a person aged 18 to 69 in good health. The V gene is TRBV2, the J gene TRBJ2-5; 8 bases align to TRBD2. CDR3 protein: CASRELADQETQYF. The CDR3 bases that were read are TGTGCCAGCAGAGAACTAGCGGATCAAGAGACC.